This T cell receptor (beta chain) was sequenced during a study of T cells after yellow fever vaccination. The CDR3 consists of 13 residues. Germline V lookup: CDR1 MNHEY, CDR2 SMNVEV (reference sequence). V was pared by 1 base and J by 4 bases, with 5 bases between. One entry per CDR3 protein, called by TCRdb with MiXCR from the 5' RACE reads. The sample includes over 300,000 distinct CDR3 sequences, approximately 4% of them seen just once. This clonotype appeared a few times. Sequencing was performed on PBMCs, taken 5 days after the yellow fever booster vaccination. This rearrangement joins TRBV27 to TRBJ1-3; D not certain. This clonotype was obtained from a young man who received the YFV17D yellow fever vaccine. The CDR3, as DNA: TGTGCCAGCAGTTTATGGAAGGGAAACACCATATATTTT. Translated: CASSLWKGNTIYF.